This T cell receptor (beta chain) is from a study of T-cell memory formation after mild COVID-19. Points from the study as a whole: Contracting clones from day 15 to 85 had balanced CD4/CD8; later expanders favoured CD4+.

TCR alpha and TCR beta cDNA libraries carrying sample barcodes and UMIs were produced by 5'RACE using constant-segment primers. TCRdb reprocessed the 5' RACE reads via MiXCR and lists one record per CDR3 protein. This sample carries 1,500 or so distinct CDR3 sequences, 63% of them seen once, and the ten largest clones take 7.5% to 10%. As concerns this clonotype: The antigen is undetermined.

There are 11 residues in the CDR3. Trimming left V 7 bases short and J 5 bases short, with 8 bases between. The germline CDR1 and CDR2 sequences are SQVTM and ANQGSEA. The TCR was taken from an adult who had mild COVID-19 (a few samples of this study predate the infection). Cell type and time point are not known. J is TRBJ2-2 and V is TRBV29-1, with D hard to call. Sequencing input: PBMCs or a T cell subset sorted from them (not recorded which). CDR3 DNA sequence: TGCAGCGCCGTGGCGACCGGGGAGCTGTTTTTT. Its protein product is CSAVATGELFF.